This TCR beta chain was obtained from a study of blood T cell repertoires in COVID-19. Germline-derived CDR1 and CDR2 are KGHSH and LQKENI. Germline trimming cut 2 bases from V and 7 bases from J; bases unmatched to any gene: 6. CDR3 length equals 15 residues. The authors' processing: Reference gene primer amplification in the assay estimated nucleated cell counts. Libraries were prepared by immunoSEQ multiplex PCR; TCRdb keeps only in-frame clonotypes and omits some of them. From that table come the V and J calls and clone size; the DNA was used to work out D and trimming. This table holds 58,000 or so clones, roughly 68% found once.

Sample: peripheral blood. The chain uses TRBV18 and TRBJ2-1; 9 nucleotides agree with TRBD2. The TCR comes from a woman aged 80 or over with acute or convalescent COVID-19. The CDR3 DNA reads as TGTGCCAGCTCACCAAATAGCGGGAGTGCGAATGAGCAGTTCTTC. Its protein is CASSPNSGSANEQFF. Full variable domain (rest looked up from reference TRBV18 and TRBJ2-1): NAGVMQNPRHLVRRRGQEARLRCSPMKGHSHVYWYRQLPEEGLKFMVYLQKENIIDESGMPKERFSAEFPKEGPSILRIQQVVRGDSAAYFCASSPNSGSANEQFFGPGTRLTVL.